Each of the 30 T cell receptor beta chains below was sequenced from the same sample in a study of T cell responses to AZD1222 COVID-19 vaccine. The table came from immunoSEQ multiplex PCR; TCRdb's copy has only in-frame clones and leaves some out. The top ten clones hold roughly 13% of a sample with 80,000 to 100,000 clones, roughly 92% of them seen once. Here the sequenced sample was peripheral blood, taken on day 0 of AZD1222 vaccination. Receptors were obtained from an adult in good health.

This clone was counted a few times. The rearrangement joins TRBV10-3 to TRBJ1-2; 7 nucleotides agree with TRBD1. Germline V gene sequence: CDR1 ENHRY, CDR2 SYGVKD. The CDR3 extends over 13 amino acids. The V gene end was trimmed by 7 bases and the J gene end by 4 bases; junction bases not matched to a gene: 6. The CDR3 spells CAITRQGPYGYTF. CDR3 nucleotide sequence: TGTGCCATCACCCGACAGGGCCCCTATGGCTACACCTTC.

The chain joins TRBV16 to TRBJ2-7; D is ambiguous. Looked up from germline, CDR1 is KGHSY and CDR2 is FQNENV. Trimming stripped 0 bases from V and 3 bases from J, with 12 bases between. The CDR3 spans 15 residues. DNA for the CDR3: TGTGCCAGCAGCCAATCCCCGCTGGCAGGCTACGAGCAGTACTTC. Translated: CASSQSPLAGYEQYF.

This clone came up once. The chain has TRBV27 and TRBJ1-5; 8 bases map to TRBD1. This CDR3 contains 15 residues. In germline, CDR1 is MNHEY, CDR2 SMNVEV (reference sequence). V shed 6 bases and J 4 bases; nucleotides not matched to a gene: 8. The CDR3 here is CASRPQGAGNQPQHF. CDR3 bases: TGTGCCAGCAGGCCTCAGGGGGCTGGGAATCAGCCCCAGCATTTT.

V and J are TRBV7-2 and TRBJ2-5; no definite D call. Germline CDR1 reads SGHTA; CDR2 reads FQGNSA. The CDR3 consists of 15 residues. Trimming removed 3 bases at V and 4 bases at J, with 15 bases between. The DNA of the CDR3 is TGTGCCAGCAGCTTGGGCGCGGAGAGGAGAGAGACCCAGTACTTC. Translated: CASSLGAERRETQYF.

For the CDR3, the DNA is TGCGCCAGCAGCTTGGTTGGTGATGGACAGGACTTCTATGGCTACACCTTC. Translation gives CASSLVGDGQDFYGYTF. J is TRBJ1-2 and V is TRBV5-1; 7 nucleotides match TRBD1. The CDR3 consists of 17 residues. Unmatched junction bases numbered 12, after V lost 0 bases and J lost 4 bases. Germline CDR1 SGHRS, CDR2 YFSETQ.

This clone came up once. The chain employs TRBV24-1 and TRBJ2-1, with TRBD2 as a possible D gene (5 bases). The CDR3 contains 12 residues. Germline V CDR1 and CDR2: KGHDR, SFDVKD. Trimming removed 10 bases at V and 5 bases at J, with 11 bases between. This CDR3 is CATEDFNNEQFF. Written as DNA, the CDR3 is TGTGCCACGGAGGATTTTAACAATGAGCAGTTCTTC.

The CDR3 loop reads CASSIGGTGSYNEQFF. The CDR3 DNA sequence: TGTGCCAGTAGTATAGGGGGTACAGGCTCCTACAATGAGCAGTTCTTC. The chain is built from TRBV19 and TRBJ2-1, with a weak D call TRBD1 (5 bases). The V end was cut by 1 base, the J end by 0 bases, with 10 bases between. Germline V lookup: CDR1 LNHDA, CDR2 SQIVND (reference sequence). The CDR3 is made up of 16 amino acids.

The chain is built from TRBV10-2 and TRBJ2-5; D gene unclear. The CDR3 extends over 15 amino acids. Trimming removed 2 bases from V and 2 bases from J, with 12 bases in between. The germline CDR1 and CDR2 sequences are WSHSY and SAAADI. CDR3 region: CASSERSWGQETQYF. CDR3 sequence (DNA): TGCGCCAGCAGTGAGAGGTCTTGGGGACAAGAGACCCAGTACTTC.

The V and J genes are TRBV4-3 and TRBJ1-5; D uncertain. The V gene's germline CDR1 is LGHNA and CDR2 YSLEER. The V end was cut by 0 bases, the J end by 3 bases, with 15 bases between. CDR3 length: 17 residues. The CDR3 DNA sequence: TGCGCCAGCAGCCAAGATCAAATAGGAACCTACAATCAGCCCCAGCATTTT. Protein sequence: CASSQDQIGTYNQPQHF.

This clone has only a few counts. The J gene is TRBJ1-4, the V gene TRBV5-6; 8 positions match TRBD1. The CDR3 is 17 residues long. V shed 2 bases and J 6 bases; nucleotides not matched to a gene: 12. Germline V gives CDR1 SGHDT, CDR2 YYEEEE. CDR3 DNA: TGTGCCAGCAGCTTTCTTCAGGGGGCGGGAGCGGATGAAAAACTGTTTTTT. Encoded protein: CASSFLQGAGADEKLFF.

The chain joins TRBV5-4 to TRBJ2-7; D is unclear. V was trimmed by 7 bases and J by 0 bases, leaving 14 bases between them. The CDR3 spans 14 residues. Looked up from germline, CDR1 is SGHNT and CDR2 is YYREEE (reference sequence). The CDR3 is CASAPGPDSYEQYF. The CDR3 DNA follows: TGTGCCAGCGCCCCCGGGCCCGACTCCTACGAGCAGTACTTC.

The chain links TRBV3-1 (or the pseudogene TRBV3-2) to TRBJ2-7; D may match TRBD1 or TRBD2 (6 bases each). V was clipped by 0 bases and J by 1 base, with 16 bases between them. This CDR3 has 17 amino acids. Germline V gene lookup returns CDR1 LGHDT and CDR2 YNNKEL (reference sequence). DNA for the CDR3: TGTGCCAGCAGCCAAGACAACATCGGGGGCTGGTCCTACGAGCAGTACTTC. It codes for CASSQDNIGGWSYEQYF.

This sequence joins TRBV29-1 and TRBJ1-1; possible D gene TRBD1, 6 bases. The CDR3 length is 13 residues. Germline lookup yields CDR1 SQVTM and CDR2 ANQGSEA. V lost 4 bases and J 10 bases, leaving 19 bases between the germline ends. This CDR3 is CSVVTGLGRGAFF. The CDR3 nucleotides read TGCAGCGTTGTTACAGGGTTGGGAAGGGGAGCTTTCTTT.

The V and J genes are TRBV7-9 and TRBJ1-2, with 9 bases identical to TRBD1. Germline V gene sequence: CDR1 SEHNR, CDR2 FQNEAQ (reference sequence). Trimming cost V 5 bases and J 4 bases; bases outside gene matches: 8. This CDR3 has 15 amino acids. In DNA form, the CDR3 reads TGTGCCAGCAGCATTGGGACAGGGAGGATCTATGGCTACACCTTC. It specifies CASSIGTGRIYGYTF.

V is TRBV3-1 (or the pseudogene TRBV3-2) and J is TRBJ2-7, with 10 bases identical to TRBD1. V lost 6 bases to trimming and J lost 3 bases; unmatched junction nucleotides: 5. This CDR3 is 14 amino acids long. Germline CDR1 LGHDT, CDR2 YNNKEL (reference sequence). Here the CDR3 reads CASSPGQGIYEQYF. The CDR3 region has the DNA TGTGCCAGCAGTCCGGGACAGGGGATCTACGAGCAGTACTTC.

The chain is built from TRBV10-2 and TRBJ2-7, with a weak D call TRBD2 (6 bases). Germline CDR1 is WSHSY and CDR2 is SAAADI. The CDR3 is made up of 12 amino acids. V lost 6 bases to trimming and J lost 5 bases, with 11 bases between them. This chain's CDR3 is CASSLGGNEQYF. In nucleotides, the CDR3 is TGCGCCAGCAGCCTCGGAGGGAACGAGCAGTACTTC.

The genes are TRBV2 and TRBJ2-7, with 9 bases aligning to TRBD1. Trimming at V came to 1 base and at J to 2 bases, leaving 3 bases not matched to a gene. Germline CDR1 is SNHLY and CDR2 is FYNNEI. The CDR3 totals 15 residues. The CDR3 sequence is CASSEGGTGTYEQYF. The CDR3 DNA is TGTGCCAGCAGTGAAGGGGGGACAGGGACCTACGAGCAGTACTTC.

This rearrangement joins TRBV19 to TRBJ1-1; a weak D match, TRBD1 (5 bases). Per germline, CDR1 LNHDA and CDR2 SQIVND (reference sequence). This CDR3 contains 14 residues. V was trimmed by 6 bases and J by 8 bases, leaving 19 bases between them. This chain's CDR3 is CASSRGHSYPEAFF. For the CDR3, the DNA is TGTGCCAGTAGCCGCGGACATTCCTATCCCGAAGCTTTCTTT.

The chain employs TRBV5-4 and TRBJ1-2; 7 bases agree with TRBD1. Germline trimming cut 6 bases from V and 8 bases from J; bases unmatched to any gene: 10. The CDR3 length is 13 residues. Germline lookup yields CDR1 SGHNT and CDR2 YYREEE (reference sequence). CDR3 in DNA: TGTGCCAGCACCCGGGACAGAGGCCGGGGCTACACCTTC. Its translation: CASTRDRGRGYTF.

This clone is a singleton in its sample. The rearrangement links TRBV11-2 to TRBJ2-7; D may be TRBD1 (6 bases). The ends were cut back, 3 bases at V and 3 bases at J, with 15 bases in the middle. This CDR3 is built from 15 residues. The V gene's germline CDR1 is SGHAT and CDR2 FQNNGV. The CDR3 reads CASSFDSGTIYEQYF. The CDR3 coding sequence is TGTGCCAGCAGCTTCGACTCCGGGACAATCTACGAGCAGTACTTC.

The V gene is TRBV10-3, the J gene TRBJ2-7; D perhaps matches TRBD2 (5 bases). The germline V gene encodes CDR1 ENHRY and CDR2 SYGVKD. The V and J ends lost 4 bases and 0 bases respectively, with 16 bases between them. CDR3 length: 16 residues. The chain's CDR3 is CAISAPEAASSYEQYF. The DNA for the CDR3 is TGTGCCATCAGTGCTCCGGAGGCGGCCTCCTCCTACGAGCAGTACTTC.

This chain joins TRBV2 and TRBJ1-2, with D maybe TRBD1 (6 bases). The CDR3 consists of 14 residues. Germline values: CDR1 SNHLY, CDR2 FYNNEI. The germline V and J ends were trimmed by 6 bases and 3 bases, with 14 bases remaining between them. The CDR3 reads CASSLTGADYGYTF. The CDR3 DNA follows: TGTGCCAGCAGCTTGACGGGGGCGGACTATGGCTACACCTTC.

This clone was observed once. The chain recombines TRBV5-5 with TRBJ2-7; TRBD2 might be the D (5 bases). The CDR3 has 12 residues. The V gene's germline CDR1 is SGHKS and CDR2 YYEKEE (reference sequence). V dropped 4 bases and J dropped 6 bases, with 11 bases sitting between them. The CDR3, as DNA: TGTGCCAGCAGCCCCCCGAGGGCCGAGCAGTACTTC. Translated, it gives CASSPPRAEQYF.

The V call is TRBV7-9, the J call TRBJ1-4; no firm D call. The CDR3 sequence is 15 residues long. Looked up from germline, CDR1 is SEHNR and CDR2 is FQNEAQ (reference sequence). V shed 1 base and J shed 4 bases, with 10 bases lying between them. CDR3 residues: CASSLVQAVNEKLFF. In nucleotides, the CDR3 is TGTGCCAGCAGCTTAGTGCAGGCCGTTAATGAAAAACTGTTTTTT.

The rearrangement links TRBV6-5 to TRBJ1-1; TRBD1 might be the D (6 bases). V lost 8 bases to trimming and J lost 5 bases, with 9 bases between them. Germline V gives CDR1 MNHEY, CDR2 SVGAGI. The CDR3 consists of 11 residues. In nucleotides, the CDR3 is TGTGCCAGCGAGGGGGAGACTGAAGCTTTCTTT. It is translated as CASEGETEAFF.

The count of this clone is one. The chain is built from TRBV5-1 and TRBJ2-1, with 10 bases identical to TRBD2. CDR3 length: 16 amino acids. V was clipped by 5 bases and J by 1 base; unmatched bases: 6. CDR1 and CDR2 from the germline V gene are SGHRS and YFSETQ. In DNA form, the CDR3 reads TGCGCCAGCAGTTCAATAGCGGGAGGATCCTACAATGAGCAGTTCTTC. Translation: CASSSIAGGSYNEQFF.

This clone appeared a single time. The V call is TRBV6-5, the J call TRBJ1-1, with 7 bases identical to TRBD1. J lost 3 bases, V lost 4 bases, and 8 bases had no gene match. Per the germline V gene, CDR1 is MNHEY and CDR2 is SVGAGI. There are 15 residues in the CDR3. The CDR3 is CASSSRGQVHTEAFF. CDR3 sequence (DNA): TGTGCCAGCAGTTCCCGCGGACAGGTTCACACTGAAGCTTTCTTT.

The chain employs TRBV7-3 and TRBJ1-4; D call uncertain. The CDR3 consists of 19 residues. Trimming removed 2 bases at V and 0 bases at J, with 19 bases between. Germline V gives CDR1 SGHTA, CDR2 FQGTGA. CDR3 nucleotide sequence: TGTGCCAGCAGCTTATTTTTCAAGTGGGATTGGGCAACTAATGAAAAACTGTTTTTT. Translated, it gives CASSLFFKWDWATNEKLFF.

The chain uses TRBV7-9 and TRBJ2-5; no firm D call. Trimming took 2 bases from V and 3 from J, leaving 1 base between them. Per germline, CDR1 SEHNR and CDR2 FQNEAQ (reference sequence). This CDR3 has 11 amino acids. The CDR3 sequence: CASSLKETQYF. CDR3 DNA: TGTGCCAGCAGCTTAAAAGAGACCCAGTACTTC.

This clone was seen only once. The genes are TRBV5-1 and TRBJ1-1, with D possibly being TRBD1 (6 bases). Germline V lookup: CDR1 SGHRS, CDR2 YFSETQ. Trimming took 1 base from V and 4 from J, leaving 14 bases between them. The CDR3 is 15 amino acids. For the CDR3, the DNA is TGCGCCAGCAGCTTGTCTCTACAGGGTGTCACTGAAGCTTTCTTT. Its protein is CASSLSLQGVTEAFF.